The 16 T cell receptor beta chains below all came from one sample that was sequenced in a study of T cells in pancreatic ductal adenocarcinoma. Selected pancreatic ductal adenocarcinoma patients had undergone surgery without neoadjuvant therapy. Only in-frame clones appear in the TCRdb table, and some are missing; sequencing was by immunoSEQ multiplex PCR. The sample has around 31,000 clones; over 85% are singletons. The specimen was PBMCs. These receptors originate from a human donor with pancreatic ductal adenocarcinoma.

V is TRBV5-5 and J is TRBJ1-5; 7 bases line up with TRBD1. The length of the CDR3 is 14 residues. V shed 4 bases, J shed 6 bases, and the junction held 7 bases outside the gene matches. Per germline, CDR1 SGHKS and CDR2 YYEKEE (reference sequence). CDR3 DNA: TGTGCCAGCAGCCGCAAACAGGGGTCTCAGCCCCAGCATTTT. Amino acid sequence: CASSRKQGSQPQHF. The full variable domain, rest sourced from reference TRBV5-5 and TRBJ1-5, is DAGVTQSPTHLIKTRGQQVTLRCSPISGHKSVSWYQQVLGQGPQFIFQYYEKEERGRGNFPDRFSARQFPNYSSELNVNALLLGDSALYLCASSRKQGSQPQHFGDGTRLSIL.

This chain connects TRBV7-9 to TRBJ2-7; 8 nucleotides line up with TRBD1. The CDR3 has 14 residues. V lost 6 bases to trimming and J lost 3 bases; unmatched junction nucleotides: 7. The germline gives CDR1 SEHNR, CDR2 FQNEAQ (reference sequence). CDR3 DNA: TGTGCCAGCAGTCCAGGGGGCGCAGGCTACGAGCAGTACTTC. Translated, it gives CASSPGGAGYEQYF. Full variable domain (outside the CDR3, taken from reference TRBV7-9 and TRBJ2-7): DTGVSQNPRHKITKRGQNVTFRCDPISEHNRLYWYRQTLGQGPEFLTYFQNEAQLEKSRLLSDRFSAERPKGSFSTLEIQRTEQGDSAMYLCASSPGGAGYEQYFGPGTRLTVT.

The chain employs TRBV9 and TRBJ2-3, with a tentative D call TRBD2 (6 bases). V was cut by 0 bases and J by 3 bases, with 11 bases left in between. Germline CDR1 SGDLS, CDR2 YYNGEE. This CDR3 region has 15 residues. CDR3 region: CASSVAGVGTDTQYF. In DNA, the CDR3 is TGTGCCAGCAGCGTAGCGGGAGTTGGGACAGATACGCAGTATTTT.

The genes are TRBV2 and TRBJ2-1; D may be TRBD1 (6 bases). The CDR3 loop spans 15 amino acids. The V end was cut by 4 bases, the J end by 0 bases, with 10 bases between. Looked up from germline, CDR1 is SNHLY and CDR2 is FYNNEI. DNA for the CDR3: TGTGCCAGCAGTGGGATAGGGGGCTCCTACAATGAGCAGTTCTTC. Its translation is CASSGIGGSYNEQFF.

The chain is built from TRBV6-6 and TRBJ1-2, with 9 bases lining up with TRBD1. This CDR3 spans 13 amino acids. Germline CDR1 reads MNHNY; CDR2 reads SVGAGI (reference sequence). V was clipped by 4 bases and J by 8 bases; unmatched bases: 5. DNA for the CDR3: TGTGCCAGCAGTTTACAGGGGGCACGGGGCTACACCTTC. Translation: CASSLQGARGYTF.

This sequence joins TRBV18 and TRBJ2-3, with D perhaps matching TRBD1 (6 bases). V dropped 5 bases and J dropped 1 base, with 10 bases sitting between them. Germline values: CDR1 KGHSH, CDR2 LQKENI. The length of the CDR3 is 14 residues. The CDR3 region is CASSTQGGTDTQYF. The CDR3 bases are TGTGCCAGCTCAACACAGGGTGGCACAGATACGCAGTATTTT.

The rearrangement uses TRBV7-9 and TRBJ1-2; 9 bases fit TRBD1. V was clipped by 4 bases and J by 5 bases; unmatched bases: 11. The CDR3 loop spans 16 amino acids. From germline, CDR1 is SEHNR and CDR2 FQNEAQ (reference sequence). The CDR3 region is CASSSLPGQGSYGYTF. CDR3 sequence (DNA): TGTGCCAGCAGCTCCCTGCCGGGACAGGGTTCTTATGGCTACACCTTC.

The chain uses TRBV5-6 and TRBJ2-3, with D hard to call. V was trimmed by 1 base and J by 0 bases, leaving 9 bases between them. From germline, CDR1 is SGHDT and CDR2 YYEEEE. This CDR3 is 15 amino acids long. For the CDR3, the DNA is TGTGCCAGCAGCTTGAACGGTCTTAGCACAGATACGCAGTATTTT. Amino acid sequence: CASSLNGLSTDTQYF.

The rearrangement uses TRBV27 and TRBJ2-5; D is unclear. Germline loops: CDR1 MNHEY, CDR2 SMNVEV (reference sequence). Between the trimmed V and J ends, which lost 0 bases and 4 bases, there was a span of 12 bases. The CDR3 consists of 15 residues. The CDR3 DNA is TGTGCCAGCAGTTTATCCCAAAGGGCGCGAGAGACCCAGTACTTC. Translation: CASSLSQRARETQYF.

The genes are TRBV29-1 and TRBJ1-1; TRBD1 might be the D (5 bases). Trimming shortened V by 0 bases and J by 4 bases, and 15 bases separated the two germline ends. In germline, CDR1 is SQVTM, CDR2 ANQGSEA. The CDR3 spans 15 residues. This chain's CDR3 is CSVEDWAAGGTEAFF. In DNA form, the CDR3 reads TGCAGCGTTGAAGATTGGGCGGCCGGGGGCACTGAAGCTTTCTTT.

The chain has TRBV2 and TRBJ2-1; 8 bases are shared with TRBD1. V shed 4 bases, J shed 1 base, and the junction held 3 bases outside the gene matches. The germline V gene has CDR1 SNHLY and CDR2 FYNNEI. This CDR3 is 15 amino acids long. The CDR3 nucleotides are TGTGCCAGCAGTGTCGACAGGGGTTCCTACAATGAGCAGTTCTTC. It yields the protein CASSVDRGSYNEQFF.

This sequence joins TRBV5-6 and TRBJ1-4; weak D call: TRBD1 (5 bases). This CDR3 contains 17 residues. Germline-derived CDR1 and CDR2 are SGHDT and YYEEEE. The V end was cut by 0 bases, the J end by 5 bases, with 17 bases between. CDR3 sequence reads: CASSLGFLGGENEKLFF. In nucleotides, the CDR3 is TGTGCCAGCAGCTTGGGGTTCCTGGGGGGAGAAAATGAAAAACTGTTTTTT.

V usage is TRBV19 and J usage is TRBJ2-3; 11 bases fit TRBD2. With 5 bases clipped from V and 1 base from J, the junction kept 2 bases outside the gene matches. CDR3 length equals 15 residues. The germline V gene encodes CDR1 LNHDA and CDR2 SQIVND (reference sequence). CDR3 nucleotides: TGTGCCAGTAGTTTTAGCGGGAGGGGCACAGATACGCAGTATTTT. Translation: CASSFSGRGTDTQYF.

The chain employs TRBV7-9 and TRBJ1-2, with TRBD1 identical over 7 bases. This CDR3 is built from 14 residues. From germline, CDR1 is SEHNR and CDR2 FQNEAQ (reference sequence). Trimming removed 7 bases from V and 0 bases from J; junction bases left unmatched: 5. CDR3 sequence reads: CASIRDSTNYGYTF. In nucleotides, the CDR3 is TGTGCCAGCATACGGGACAGTACTAACTATGGCTACACCTTC.

V and J are TRBV29-1 and TRBJ1-2; 12 positions agree with TRBD1. The CDR3 contains 15 residues. Germline CDR1 reads SQVTM; CDR2 reads ANQGSEA. Trimming removed 5 bases from V and 6 bases from J; junction bases left unmatched: 10. The CDR3 DNA reads as TGCAGCGTTATCCTAACCGGGACAGGGGGCGATGGCTACACCTTC. This codes for CSVILTGTGGDGYTF.

The chain is built from TRBV7-8 and TRBJ1-4; 8 nucleotides agree with TRBD1. Germline CDR1 reads SGHVS; CDR2 reads FQNEAQ. V lost 5 bases to trimming and J lost 7 bases; unmatched junction nucleotides: 6. This CDR3 has 14 amino acids. CDR3 nucleotide sequence: TGTGCCAGCAGCCCCCGAGACAGGGGTGAAAAACTGTTTTTT. It encodes CASSPRDRGEKLFF.